The rows below give T cell receptor beta chains drawn from one sample of a study of blood T cells in healthy people across ages. TCRdb reanalysed the 5' RACE reads using MiXCR and keeps one entry per CDR3 protein. The sample shows hundreds of thousands of distinct CDR3 sequences, roughly 26% of them seen only once. Input material: blood. These TCRs come from a woman of 80 years or more in good health. The CDR3 runs from the conserved cysteine through the conserved F or W. A D gene is named only where the DNA matches it firmly. Rows give clone size only sometimes, using once, few, many, or a class for an expanded clone.

v_call	clone_size	cdr3_length	d_call	j_call	cdr3_aa	cdr3_nt
TRBV13	NA	15	NA	TRBJ2-3	CASRGLGLPPDTQYF	TGTGCCAGCAGGGGGCTTGGCTTACCCCCGGATACGCAGTATTTT
TRBV18	NA	13	NA	TRBJ2-5	CASPPSQLETQYF	TGTGCCAGCCCACCCTCACAGCTAGAGACCCAGTACTTC
TRBV3-1	NA	15	TRBD1	TRBJ2-2	CASSRTGGGTGELFF	TGTGCCAGCAGTCGAACAGGGGGCGGCACCGGGGAGCTGTTTTTT
TRBV7-2	NA	16	NA	TRBJ2-7	CAISESPQGPLGEQYF	TGTGCCATCAGTGAGTCCCCACAGGGACCTTTAGGCGAGCAGTACTTC
TRBV4-3	NA	16	TRBD1	TRBJ2-7	CASSQDAGTGPYEQYF	TGCGCCAGCAGCCAAGACGCCGGGACAGGGCCCTACGAGCAGTACTTC
TRBV20-1	many	17	TRBD2	TRBJ2-1	CSARARLAGRTYNEQFF	TGCAGTGCTAGAGCCCGACTAGCGGGAAGAACCTACAATGAGCAGTTCTTC
TRBV6-1	many	15	TRBD2	TRBJ2-5	CASSETGGGVKTQYF	TGTGCCAGCAGTGAAACGGGGGGGGGCGTGAAGACCCAGTACTTC
TRBV7-2	NA	19	TRBD2	TRBJ2-3	CASSLRGTSGGIVTDTQYF	TGTGCCAGCAGCTTAAGAGGGACTAGCGGGGGGATCGTCACAGATACGCAGTATTTT
TRBV5-5	NA	15	NA	TRBJ2-2	CASSLVQMNTGELFF	TGTGCCAGCAGCTTGGTTCAGATGAACACCGGGGAGCTGTTTTTT
TRBV6-2/TRBV6-3	few	15	TRBD1	TRBJ1-5	CASSTGGYSNQPQHF	TGTGCCAGCAGTACAGGGGGCTATAGCAATCAGCCCCAGCATTTT
TRBV24-1	many	13	NA	TRBJ1-2	CATSTEGSYGYTF	TGTGCCACCAGTACGGAGGGAAGCTATGGCTACACCTTC
TRBV5-1	many	13	NA	TRBJ1-2	CASSLFGDYGYTF	TGCGCCAGCAGCTTGTTTGGTGACTATGGCTACACCTTC
TRBV21-1	many	18	NA	TRBJ2-3	CATRAGGPKVIFTDTQYF	TGTGCCACCAGAGCGGGGGGGCCCAAAGTTATATTCACAGATACGCAGTATTTT
TRBV20-1	many	15	TRBD1	TRBJ1-1	CSAPGGRGLNTEAFF	TGCAGTGCCCCAGGGGGCAGGGGTCTGAACACTGAAGCTTTCTTT
TRBV29-1	few	10	NA	TRBJ1-1	CSVVTPEAFF	TGCAGCGTTGTCACTCCTGAAGCTTTCTTT
TRBV10-3	medium-sized	16	TRBD2	TRBJ2-1	CAISEGLAGASLEQFF	TGTGCCATCAGTGAGGGACTAGCGGGGGCATCGCTTGAGCAGTTCTTC
TRBV11-3	few	16	NA	TRBJ2-5	CASSLLGSVSGETQYF	TGTGCCAGCAGCTTATTGGGGAGTGTCTCGGGGGAGACCCAGTACTTC
TRBV20-1	NA	13	NA	TRBJ1-3	CSASPGVGNTIYF	TGCAGTGCTAGTCCAGGGGTTGGAAACACCATATATTTT
TRBV9	many	14	NA	TRBJ2-5	CASSKWTGGETQYF	TGTGCCAGCAGCAAGTGGACAGGAGGGGAGACCCAGTACTTC
TRBV6-4	many	12	NA	TRBJ2-3	CANSPRVDTQYF	TGTGCCAATTCCCCCAGGGTAGATACGCAGTATTTT
TRBV5-1	NA	17	TRBD1	TRBJ2-7	CASSQLAPGQGATGQYF	TGCGCCAGCAGCCAACTCGCCCCGGGACAGGGGGCGACTGGGCAGTACTTC
TRBV7-2	many	16	TRBD2	TRBJ2-3	CASSFDRRGGADTQYF	TGTGCCAGCAGCTTCGATCGTCGGGGGGGCGCAGATACGCAGTATTTT
TRBV30	many	15	NA	TRBJ2-1	CAWTKELSSYNEQFF	TGTGCCTGGACTAAGGAGTTAAGCTCCTACAATGAGCAGTTCTTC
TRBV7-2	many	13	NA	TRBJ1-1	CASSYQQGHEAFF	TGTGCCAGCAGCTACCAACAGGGCCATGAAGCTTTCTTT
TRBV7-6	NA	20	NA	TRBJ2-7	CASSCRRGWRSPQTFYEQYF	TGTGCCAGCAGCTGTAGGAGGGGGTGGCGTTCGCCCCAGACTTTCTACGAGCAGTACTTC
TRBV20-1	many	14	NA	TRBJ2-6	CSAKGTSGANVLTF	TGCAGTGCTAAGGGCACCTCTGGGGCCAACGTCCTGACTTTC
TRBV12-3/TRBV12-4	many	13	NA	TRBJ2-5	CASRPTGTETQYF	TGTGCCAGCAGGCCTACAGGGACGGAGACCCAGTACTTC
TRBV20-1	few	15	NA	TRBJ1-1	CSAARGFTVNTEAFF	TGCAGTGCCGCCCGGGGGTTTACAGTGAACACTGAAGCTTTCTTT
TRBV20-1	few	15	TRBD1	TRBJ1-5	CSATDRGLSNQPQHF	TGCAGTGCTACCGACAGGGGGCTTAGCAATCAGCCCCAGCATTTT
TRBV30	many	13	NA	TRBJ2-7	CAWSRSGSYEQYF	TGTGCCTGGAGTCGGTCAGGCTCCTACGAGCAGTACTTC
TRBV10-3	many	13	TRBD2	TRBJ2-3	CAISGGETDTQYF	TGTGCCATCAGCGGGGGGGAGACAGATACGCAGTATTTT
TRBV7-2	few	14	NA	TRBJ1-1	CASSLLEGITEAFF	TGTGCCAGCAGCTTATTAGAGGGTATCACTGAAGCTTTCTTT
TRBV14	NA	15	NA	TRBJ2-7	CASSLGAGKYNEQYF	TGTGCCAGCAGTCTGGGGGCGGGGAAGTACAATGAGCAGTACTTC
TRBV9	few	15	TRBD1	TRBJ2-5	CASSVGTGPQETQYF	TGTGCCAGCAGCGTCGGGACAGGGCCTCAAGAGACCCAGTACTTC
TRBV7-9	many	15	NA	TRBJ1-6	CASSLVGSYNSPLHF	TGTGCCAGCAGCTTGGTGGGAAGCTATAATTCACCCCTCCACTTT
TRBV7-2	few	12	NA	TRBJ2-5	CASNLDGGTQYF	TGTGCCAGCAACTTAGACGGGGGGACCCAGTACTTC
TRBV12-3/TRBV12-4	NA	15	NA	TRBJ1-1	CASSSPQGVNTEAFF	TGTGCCAGCAGTTCCCCTCAAGGAGTGAACACTGAAGCTTTCTTT
TRBV27	few	9	NA	TRBJ2-7	CASSSEQYF	TGTGCCAGCAGTTCCGAGCAGTACTTC
TRBV7-2	many	15	NA	TRBJ2-3	CASSLNPGITDTQYF	TGTGCCAGCAGCTTAAATCCGGGAATCACAGATACGCAGTATTTT
TRBV18	few	13	NA	TRBJ1-5	CASSPGDGQPQHF	TGTGCCAGCTCACCAGGGGATGGCCAGCCCCAGCATTTT
TRBV5-6	many	16	NA	TRBJ1-1	CASSFSNAPRPTEAFF	TGTGCCAGCAGCTTCTCGAACGCACCTCGGCCAACTGAAGCTTTCTTT
TRBV5-5	many	15	NA	TRBJ2-3	CASSLSRTSTDTQYF	TGTGCCAGCAGCTTGAGCCGCACTAGCACAGATACGCAGTATTTT
TRBV30	few	13	NA	TRBJ1-1	CAWNGEESTEAFF	TGTGCCTGGAACGGGGAAGAGAGCACTGAAGCTTTCTTT
TRBV19	once	14	NA	TRBJ2-3	CASSRTGLRDTQYF	TGTGCCAGTAGTAGAACAGGGCTCCGGGATACGCAGTATTTT
TRBV25-1	many	13	TRBD1	TRBJ1-4	CASRGQGVEKLFF	TGTGCCAGCCGAGGACAGGGTGTCGAAAAACTGTTTTTT
TRBV6-5	many	13	NA	TRBJ1-5	CASSYSKEQPQHF	TGTGCCAGCAGTTACTCGAAGGAGCAGCCCCAGCATTTT
TRBV6-5	many	17	TRBD2	TRBJ2-1	CASSYSLAGGYHNEQFF	TGTGCCAGCAGTTACTCGCTAGCGGGGGGGTACCACAATGAGCAGTTCTTC
TRBV27	few	15	NA	TRBJ1-5	CASSYTAIGNQPQHF	TGTGCCAGCAGTTATACAGCGATCGGCAATCAGCCCCAGCATTTT